This T cell receptor beta chain was documented in a study of blood T cell repertoires in COVID-19. Overall study context: The United States, Italy and Spain supplied acute and convalescent COVID-19 samples.

Per germline, CDR1 SQVTM and CDR2 ANQGSEA. CDR3 size: 13 residues. V gave up 5 bases and J gave up 5 bases; unmatched junction bases: 6. The sample holds a few counts of this clone. Followed longitudinally, the Seattle patients had been enrolled during active infection. Produced via immunoSEQ multiplex PCR; TCRdb's table is partial and in-frame only. The table lists fewer than 200,000 clones, 84% of them singletons. The chain recombines TRBV29-1 with TRBJ1-5, with 7 bases matching TRBD1. This TCR came from an elderly woman with COVID-19, enrolled during active disease. Specimen: peripheral blood. The CDR3 here is CSVLGQGDQPQHF. The DNA for the CDR3 is TGCAGCGTTTTGGGGCAGGGGGATCAGCCCCAGCATTTT.